These 21 T cell receptor beta chains were sequenced from one sample in a study of CD8+CD57+ T cells in acquired aplastic anemia. Sequenced patients had shown CD8+CD57+ cell expansion by flow cytometry. Genomic DNA provided the template from which TCR beta VDJ and CDR3 profiles were obtained. MiXCR, applied by TCRdb to the reads, yields one record per CDR3 protein. The sample has 310,000 or so distinct CDR3 sequences; 56% are singletons. The sample taken for sequencing was sorted CD4+, CD8+, or CD8+CD57+ T cells (not recorded which) from PBMCs. The source is a human donor with aplastic anemia.

This CDR3 is CASSVQGEGELFF. CDR3 in DNA: TGTGCCAGCAGTGTACAAGGGGAGGGGGAGCTGTTTTTT. The chain uses TRBV2 and TRBJ2-2; D assignment may be TRBD1 or TRBD2 (5 bases each). The CDR3 loop spans 13 amino acids. With 4 bases removed from V and 8 bases from J, the gap between germline ends came to 11 bases. In germline, CDR1 is SNHLY, CDR2 FYNNEI.

At least ten counts were recorded for this clonotype. Compared with germline, one end of the junction differs, possibly owing to a read error. V usage is TRBV6-5 and J usage is TRBJ2-1; TRBD2 matches at 11 bases. CDR3 length: 17 residues. CDR1 is MNHEY, CDR2 SVGAGI, per germline. CDR3 sequence reads: CASSYYDSGGVGNEQFF. The CDR3 DNA reads as TGTGCCAGCAGCTACTATGATAGCGGGGGGGTCGGGAATGAGCAGTTCTTC.

This chain joins TRBV6-6 and TRBJ1-1; 7 nucleotides agree with TRBD1. V dropped 7 bases and J dropped 0; count of bases not matched to a gene: 8. CDR1 is MNHNY, CDR2 SVGAGI, per germline (reference sequence). This CDR3 spans 15 amino acids. The CDR3 here is CASKGSGTVNTEAFF. The CDR3 DNA follows: TGTGCCAGCAAAGGCTCCGGGACAGTGAACACTGAAGCTTTCTTT.

The table lists this clonotype with many counts. V and J are TRBV19 and TRBJ2-1; 7 bases are a match to TRBD1. Germline V lookup: CDR1 LNHDA, CDR2 SQIVND (reference sequence). Unmatched junction bases numbered 10, after V lost 10 bases and J lost 4 bases. The length of the CDR3 is 14 residues. The CDR3 DNA sequence: TGTGCCACCTCCGGGACAGCCAAATACAATGAGCAGTTCTTC. Residues: CATSGTAKYNEQFF.

This chain joins TRBV7-3 and TRBJ2-5; D possibly corresponds to TRBD1 (6 bases). Trimming left V 5 bases short and J 4 bases short, with 14 bases between. The CDR3 is 14 residues long. Germline assignment: CDR1 SGHTA and CDR2 FQGTGA. CDR3 protein: CASSEGRGSETQYF. The CDR3, as DNA: TGTGCCAGCAGCGAGGGCAGGGGTTCAGAGACCCAGTACTTC. Full variable domain (missing parts from reference TRBV7-3 and TRBJ2-5): GAGVSQTPSNKVTEKGKYVELRCDPISGHTALYWYRQSLGQGPEFLIYFQGTGAADDSGLPNDRFFAVRPEGSVSTLKIQRTERGDSAVYLCASSEGRGSETQYFGPGTRLLVL.

This chain joins TRBV29-1 and TRBJ2-3, with TRBD1 matching 7 bases. The junction had 5 bases not matched to a gene; V was cut back by 7 bases and J by 1 base. Germline assignment: CDR1 SQVTM and CDR2 ANQGSEA. This CDR3 has 13 residues. CDR3 amino acids: CSDRGVRTDTQYF. CDR3 coding DNA: TGCAGCGACAGGGGAGTACGCACAGATACGCAGTATTTT.

This chain joins TRBV12-3 or TRBV12-4 and TRBJ2-6; D unresolved. This CDR3 is built from 13 residues. V shed 4 bases and J shed 11 bases, with 12 bases lying between them. The CDR3 loop reads CASSYIPSDVLTF. The CDR3 DNA reads as TGTGCCAGCAGTTACATCCCCTCGGACGTCCTGACTTTC.

This clonotype was seen once. This chain connects TRBV15 to TRBJ2-7; D perhaps matches TRBD2 (5 bases). CDR1 is LNHNV and CDR2 is YYDKDF in the germline V gene (reference sequence). The V gene lost 0 bases and the J gene lost 4 bases, with 13 bases spanning the gap. This CDR3 region has 15 residues. The CDR3 loop reads CATSRDEGLVYEQYF. In DNA form, the CDR3 reads TGTGCCACCAGCAGAGATGAGGGATTGGTATACGAGCAGTACTTC.

The rearrangement uses TRBV7-9 and TRBJ2-7; TRBD2 agrees at 7 bases. V dropped 5 bases and J dropped 3; count of bases not matched to a gene: 4. This CDR3 comprises 13 residues. Germline-derived CDR1 and CDR2 are SEHNR and FQNEAQ (reference sequence). This chain's CDR3 is CASSLTSDYEQYF. The CDR3 bases are TGTGCCAGCAGCCTCACTAGCGACTACGAGCAGTACTTC.

The rearrangement links TRBV9 to TRBJ2-1; D remains ambiguous. CDR3 length: 12 amino acids. Germline CDR1 reads SGDLS; CDR2 reads YYNGEE. V lost 5 bases and J 9 bases, leaving 12 bases between the germline ends. The CDR3 coding sequence is TGTGCCAGCAGTTTGGCAAGGACTGAGCAGTTCTTC. This translates into CASSLARTEQFF.

The chain combines TRBV20-1 with TRBJ1-1; tentatively, D is TRBD1 (6 bases). Trimming pared 6 bases from V and 0 bases from J, leaving 11 bases between. The CDR3 is made up of 13 amino acids. Germline V gene lookup returns CDR1 DFQATT and CDR2 SNEGSKA (reference sequence). The CDR3, as DNA: TGCAGTGCCGACAGACAGGTGAACACTGAAGCTTTCTTT. Its translation: CSADRQVNTEAFF.

The chain recombines TRBV7-9 with TRBJ2-5, with 7 bases aligning to TRBD1. The CDR3 loop spans 15 amino acids. J gave up 5 bases and V 5 bases, and 11 bases lay outside the gene matches. Germline loops: CDR1 SEHNR, CDR2 FQNEAQ (reference sequence). The CDR3 nucleotides read TGTGCCAGCAGCCCAGACAGGGTAATAAAGGAGACCCAGTACTTC. Its protein is CASSPDRVIKETQYF.

V and J are TRBV20-1 and TRBJ1-6; TRBD1 agrees at 7 bases. Germline trimming cut 1 base from V and 2 bases from J; bases unmatched to any gene: 5. This CDR3 has 16 amino acids. The germline V gene encodes CDR1 DFQATT and CDR2 SNEGSKA (reference sequence). The DNA for the CDR3 is TGCAGTGCTAGAGCAGGGACAGCTCCCTATAATTCACCCCTCCACTTT. This gives the protein CSARAGTAPYNSPLHF.

With regard to this clonotype: One end of the junction varies from germline; a read error may be responsible. This CDR3 is CASSPTGVSPLYF. The CDR3 nucleotides read TGTGCCAGTAGTCCTACGGGAGTTTCACCCCTCTACTTT. V is TRBV19 and J is TRBJ1-6, with unresolved D. Germline V gene data show CDR1 as LNHDA and CDR2 as SQIVND (reference sequence). This CDR3 is 13 amino acids long.

The rearrangement joins TRBV4-2 to TRBJ2-2, with 8 bases that match TRBD1. Trimming at V came to 1 base and at J to 3 bases, leaving 1 base not matched to a gene. Per germline, CDR1 LGHNA and CDR2 YNFKEQ. This CDR3 comprises 15 residues. The CDR3 is CASSQGTGYTGELFF. The DNA of the CDR3 is TGTGCCAGCAGCCAAGGGACAGGGTACACCGGGGAGCTGTTTTTT.

The V gene is TRBV7-2, the J gene TRBJ2-2, with TRBD2 identical over 12 bases. CDR1 SGHTA and CDR2 FQGNSA come from the germline V gene. The CDR3 length is 16 residues. Trimming took 5 bases from V and 4 from J; bases not matched to a gene: 5. In nucleotides, the CDR3 is TGTGCCAGCAGCGCCGGACTAGCGGGGACCACCGGGGAGCTGTTTTTT. It codes for CASSAGLAGTTGELFF.

This rearrangement joins TRBV24-1 to TRBJ2-1; TRBD2 agrees at 7 bases. The CDR3 is 17 amino acids. V shed 0 bases, J shed 3 bases, and the junction held 7 bases outside the gene matches. Germline V gene data show CDR1 as KGHDR and CDR2 as SFDVKD. The CDR3, as DNA: TGTGCCACCAGTGATTTGCGGGCGGGAGTCGGCTACAATGAGCAGTTCTTC. This encodes CATSDLRAGVGYNEQFF.

Comment on this clonotype: One end of the junction does not line up with germline, which may come from a read error. The genes are TRBV7-7 and TRBJ2-1; perhaps D is TRBD1 or TRBD2 (5 bases each). The CDR3 extends over 15 amino acids. Germline values: CDR1 SSHAT, CDR2 FNYEAQ (reference sequence). The CDR3 nucleotides are TGTGCTAGCAGTTGGGACGCGAGCTCCTACAATGAGCAGTTCTTC. This codes for CASSWDASSYNEQFF.

On this clonotype itself: A junction boundary mismatches the germline segment, possibly from a read error. The chain couples TRBV10-2 to TRBJ1-1, with D uncertain. Germline lookup yields CDR1 WSHSY and CDR2 SAAADI. CDR3 length: 13 residues. CDR3 nucleotide sequence: TGCGCCAGCAGTGCCAGAAGTAACAATGAAGCTTTCTTT. It translates to CASSARSNNEAFF.

As DNA, the CDR3 is TGCGCCAGCGGGCGCGAGCGAGACTACGAGCAGTACTTC. Amino acid sequence: CASGRERDYEQYF. The V gene is TRBV10-1, the J gene TRBJ2-7; D unresolved. The V and J ends lost 8 bases and 3 bases respectively, with 14 bases between them. The CDR3 is 13 amino acids. Germline V gene sequence: CDR1 WNHNN, CDR2 SYGVQD (reference sequence).

The gene calls are TRBV9 and TRBJ2-7, with a tentative D call TRBD2 (6 bases). Per germline, CDR1 SGDLS and CDR2 YYNGEE. CDR3 length: 16 residues. V was cut by 3 bases and J by 6 bases, with 22 bases left in between. In DNA, the CDR3 is TGTGCCAGCAGCGCACACATAGGGACTCTCAGGGCCGAGCAGTACTTC. Its translation is CASSAHIGTLRAEQYF.